One and the same sample provided the 8 T cell receptor beta chains below, sequenced in a study of molecular identifiers for immune sequencing clone quantification. TCRdb re-called the PCR reads through MiXCR, storing one row per CDR3 protein. The sample yields under 800,000 distinct CDR3 sequences, about 25% seen once. The sample taken for sequencing was naive CD8+ T cells from blood, with Jurkat cell RNA spiked in. As to subset: FACS-sorted CD8+CD4-CCR7+CD45RA+ naive T cells. Receptor source: a human donor in good health. Some libraries in this study had Jurkat cell RNA spiked in.

There are many counts of this clonotype. The chain joins TRBV5-4 to TRBJ1-2; perhaps TRBD1 as D (5 bases). Trimming cost V 3 bases and J 6 bases, with 21 bases left between them. The CDR3 has 16 residues. Germline V CDR1 and CDR2: SGHNT, YYREEE (reference sequence). CDR3 sequence reads: CASSSVHRTQRNGYTF. The CDR3 region has the DNA TGTGCCAGCAGCTCCGTACATCGGACACAGCGGAATGGCTACACCTTC.

This clonotype was seen repeatedly, ten times or more. The rearrangement links TRBV7-9 to TRBJ1-1; D is ambiguous. The V gene lost 7 bases and the J gene lost 3 bases, with 15 bases spanning the gap. The CDR3 spans 14 residues. Germline V CDR1 and CDR2: SEHNR, FQNEAQ (reference sequence). The chain's CDR3 is CASIWASEYTEAFF. The DNA of the CDR3 is TGTGCCAGCATCTGGGCCTCAGAGTACACTGAAGCTTTCTTT.

This clonotype has a handful of counts. The chain links TRBV2 to TRBJ2-7, with 8 bases matching TRBD1. The CDR3 sequence is 13 residues long. Germline assignment: CDR1 SNHLY and CDR2 FYNNEI. V was clipped by 4 bases and J by 4 bases; unmatched bases: 3. The CDR3 nucleotides are TGTGCCAGCAGTGGCCGGGACAGGTACGAGCAGTACTTC. Translated: CASSGRDRYEQYF.

For this clonotype: This may come from a read error, since a much larger clone is one base off. The V and J genes are TRBV11-2 and TRBJ2-3, with D unclear. CDR3 length equals 14 residues. CDR1 and CDR2 (germline): SGHAT, FQNNGV. The V end was cut by 5 bases, the J end by 2 bases, with 11 bases between. The CDR3 sequence: CASSPPDHTDTQYF. The DNA for the CDR3 is TGTGCCAGCAGCCCCCCGGACCACACAGATACGCAGTATTTT. Using reference TRBV11-2 and TRBJ2-3 for the parts outside the CDR3, the full variable domain is EAGVAQSPRYKIIEKRQSVAFWCNPISGHATLYWYQQILGQGPKLLIQFQNNGVVDDSQLPKDRFSAERLKGVDSTLKIQPAKLEDSAVYLCASSPPDHTDTQYFGPGTRLTVL.

On this clonotype: A much larger clone lies a single base off, so this may be a read error. The J gene is TRBJ2-5, the V gene TRBV14; no clear D. This CDR3 is built from 14 residues. CDR1 is SGHDN, CDR2 FVKESK, per germline. The CDR3 protein is CASSQDYLGEAQYF. As DNA, the CDR3 is TGTGCCAGCAGCCAAGATTATCTCGGAGAGGCCCAGTACTTC.

Regarding this clonotype: One base away lies a much larger clone, so this may be a sequencing read error. V gene TRBV6-5 combines with J gene TRBJ1-1; no reliable D call. Germline-derived CDR1 and CDR2 are MNHEY and SVGAGI. The CDR3 contains 15 residues. The CDR3 is CASSPGPYGNTEASF. The CDR3 DNA reads TGTGCCAGCAGTCCCGGACCCTATGGGAACACTGAAGCTTCCTTT.

This clonotype was found many times. The V call is TRBV12-3 or TRBV12-4, the J call TRBJ2-5; D unclear. This CDR3 comprises 13 residues. V was trimmed by 4 bases and J by 2 bases, leaving 8 bases between them. CDR3 nucleotides: TGTGCCAGCAGTTCTTGGCAACAAGAGACCCAGTACTTC. As protein: CASSSWQQETQYF.

A few counts support this clonotype. The rearrangement uses TRBV11-2 and TRBJ1-1, with a possible D match to TRBD1 (6 bases). The CDR3 has 16 residues. Germline lookup yields CDR1 SGHAT and CDR2 FQNNGV. Trimming cost V 5 bases and J 0 bases, with 16 bases left between them. CDR3 bases: TGTGCCAGCAGCCGAACAATTGGACAGATGAACACTGAAGCTTTCTTT. Protein product: CASSRTIGQMNTEAFF.